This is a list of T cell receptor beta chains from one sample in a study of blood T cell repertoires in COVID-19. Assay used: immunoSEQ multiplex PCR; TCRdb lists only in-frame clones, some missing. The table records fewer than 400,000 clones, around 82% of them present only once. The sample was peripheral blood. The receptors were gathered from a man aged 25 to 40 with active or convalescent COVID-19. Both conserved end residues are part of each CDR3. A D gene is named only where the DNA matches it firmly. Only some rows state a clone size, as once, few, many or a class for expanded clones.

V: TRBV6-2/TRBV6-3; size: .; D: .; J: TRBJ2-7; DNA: TGTGCCAGCAGTTACTCGGAATTGGGGGGAGTTCTCTACGAGCAGTACTTC; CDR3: CASSYSELGGVLYEQYF
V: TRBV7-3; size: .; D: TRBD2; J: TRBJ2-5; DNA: TGTGCCAGCAGCCCCGGGACTAGCGGGGGGGTAGAGACCCAGTACTTC; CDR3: CASSPGTSGGVETQYF
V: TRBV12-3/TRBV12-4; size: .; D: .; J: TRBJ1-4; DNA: TGTGCCAGCAGTCCGGGCGACAGTGGAAAACTGTTTTTT; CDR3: CASSPGDSGKLFF
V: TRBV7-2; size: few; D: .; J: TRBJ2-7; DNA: TGTGCCAGCAGCCCCGCCTACGAGCAGTACTTC; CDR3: CASSPAYEQYF
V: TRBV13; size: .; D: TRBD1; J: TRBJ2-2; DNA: TGTGCCAGCAGCCACGACAGGGGGCAAAGTAAGCTGTTTTTT; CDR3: CASSHDRGQSKLFF
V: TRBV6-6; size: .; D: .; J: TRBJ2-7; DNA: TGTGCCAGCAGTTGGGCGGGCCCCTACGAGCAGTACTTC; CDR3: CASSWAGPYEQYF
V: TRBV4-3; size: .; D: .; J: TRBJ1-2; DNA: TGCGCCAGCGCGCGAACAGGCAACTATGGCTACACCTTC; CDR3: CASARTGNYGYTF
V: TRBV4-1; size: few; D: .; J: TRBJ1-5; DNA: TGCGCCAGCAGCCATTTCCTAGGGGGGGGCAATCAGCCCCAGCATTTT; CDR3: CASSHFLGGGNQPQHF
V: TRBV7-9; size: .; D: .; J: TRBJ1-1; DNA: TGTGCCAGCAGCTTAGCTCTGAGAGGGCCTGAAGCTTTCTTT; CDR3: CASSLALRGPEAFF
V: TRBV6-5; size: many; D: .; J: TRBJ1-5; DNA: TGTGCCAGCGGGCCCAGTCAGCCCCAGCATTTT; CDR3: CASGPSQPQHF
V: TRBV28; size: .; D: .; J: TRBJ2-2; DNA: TGTGCCAGCACGGGAGTCTTCGGGGAGCTGTTTTTT; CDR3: CASTGVFGELFF
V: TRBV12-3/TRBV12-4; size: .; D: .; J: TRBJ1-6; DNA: TGTGCCAGCAGTTTAGCGCAGGAACGGCCCCTCCACTTT; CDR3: CASSLAQERPLHF
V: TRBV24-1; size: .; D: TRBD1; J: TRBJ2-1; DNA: TGTGCCACCAGTGATTTCCTCCAGGGGGTCGGATCCTACAATGAGCAGTTCTTC; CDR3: CATSDFLQGVGSYNEQFF
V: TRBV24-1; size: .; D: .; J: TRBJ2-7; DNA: TGTGCCACCAGTGATGGGAGCTCCAACGAGCAGTACTTC; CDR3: CATSDGSSNEQYF
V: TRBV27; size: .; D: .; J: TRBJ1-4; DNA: TGTGCCAGCAGGCCCACCCTACTAACTAATGAAAAACTGTTTTTT; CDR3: CASRPTLLTNEKLFF
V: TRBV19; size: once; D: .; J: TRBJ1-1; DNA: TGTGCCAGTAGTATACGCCAGGGGTACACTGAAGCTTTCTTT; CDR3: CASSIRQGYTEAFF
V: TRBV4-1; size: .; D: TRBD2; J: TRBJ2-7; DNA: TGCGCCAGCAGCCAGGAAGGACTAGCGGGAGGCTACGAGCAGTACTTC; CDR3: CASSQEGLAGGYEQYF
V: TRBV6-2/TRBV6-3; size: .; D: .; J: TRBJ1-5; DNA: TGTGCCAGCAGTGGTTCAGGGGATCAGCCCCAGCATTTT; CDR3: CASSGSGDQPQHF
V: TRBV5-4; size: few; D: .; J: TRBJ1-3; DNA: TGTGCCAGCAGCTTGGGGCGGCGTGGAGGCACCATATATTTT; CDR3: CASSLGRRGGTIYF
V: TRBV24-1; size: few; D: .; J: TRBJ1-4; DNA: TGTGCCGCGCGTTGGGTCGCGGCGTCTAATGAAAAACTGTTTTTT; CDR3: CAARWVAASNEKLFF
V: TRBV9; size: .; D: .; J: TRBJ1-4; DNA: TGTGCCAGCAGCGTAACGGGGATCGATGAAAAACTGTTTTTT; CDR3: CASSVTGIDEKLFF
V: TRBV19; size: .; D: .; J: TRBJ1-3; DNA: TGTGCCAGTAGTATAGATCTGCTCGTGGCGGAGAGCTTTGGAAACACCATATATTTT; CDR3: CASSIDLLVAESFGNTIYF
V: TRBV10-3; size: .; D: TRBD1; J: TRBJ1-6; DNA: TGTGCCATCAGTTCGATCCCGGACAGGGAGAATTCACCCCTCCACTTT; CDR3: CAISSIPDRENSPLHF
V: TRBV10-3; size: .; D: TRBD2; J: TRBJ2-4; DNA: TGTGCCATCGGAGCTAGCGGGGGGGCTTACGGAAACATTCAGTACTTC; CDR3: CAIGASGGAYGNIQYF
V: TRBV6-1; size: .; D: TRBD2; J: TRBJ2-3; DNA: TGTGCCAGCAGTGCCTACGAGCGGGGTCTAGGGGATACGCAGTATTTT; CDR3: CASSAYERGLGDTQYF
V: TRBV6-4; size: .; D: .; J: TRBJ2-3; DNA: TGTGCCAGCAGTGTTCAAGACAGGGATACGCAGTATTTT; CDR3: CASSVQDRDTQYF
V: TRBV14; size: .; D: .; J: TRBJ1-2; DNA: TGTGCCAGCAGCCAAGGAGGAAACTATGGCTACACCTTC; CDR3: CASSQGGNYGYTF
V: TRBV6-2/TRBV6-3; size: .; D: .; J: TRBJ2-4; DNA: TGTGCCAGCAGTTACGGATACAGGGTAGAGGGCTGGTACTTC; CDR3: CASSYGYRVEGWYF
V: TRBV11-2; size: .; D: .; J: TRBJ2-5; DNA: TGTGCCAGCAGCTTAGGGACAGAAGAGACCCAGTACTTC; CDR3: CASSLGTEETQYF
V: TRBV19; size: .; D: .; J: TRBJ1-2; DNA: TGTGCCAGTACCGCGCCCAGGGTAGCTAACTATGGCTACACCTTC; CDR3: CASTAPRVANYGYTF
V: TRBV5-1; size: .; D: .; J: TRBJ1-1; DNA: TGCGCCAGCAGCTTGGTCGGGGAGGGCCCCTCAGCTTTCTTT; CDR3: CASSLVGEGPSAFF
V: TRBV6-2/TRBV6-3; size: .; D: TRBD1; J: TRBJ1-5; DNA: TGTGCCAGCAGTTACGCAGGGGGCCATCAGCCCCAGCATTTT; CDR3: CASSYAGGHQPQHF
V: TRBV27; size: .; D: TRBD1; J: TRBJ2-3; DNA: TGTGCCAGCAGTCCTCGCTCCGGGACAGGGGCAGATACGCAGTATTTT; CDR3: CASSPRSGTGADTQYF
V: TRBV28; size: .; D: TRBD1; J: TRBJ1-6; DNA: TGTGCCAGCAGTTACGGGACAGGGTGGACACCCCTCCACTTT; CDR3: CASSYGTGWTPLHF
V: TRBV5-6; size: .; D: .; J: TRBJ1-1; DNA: TGTGCCAGCAGCTTGGCCCAGGGTGTGGGCACTGAAGCTTTCTTT; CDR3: CASSLAQGVGTEAFF
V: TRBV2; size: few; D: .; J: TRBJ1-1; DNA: TGTGCCAGCAGGGTCTTAACAGGGCTGAACACTGAAGCTTTCTTT; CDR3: CASRVLTGLNTEAFF
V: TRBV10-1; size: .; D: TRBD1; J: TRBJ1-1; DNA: TGCGCCAGCAGTGCCCGACAGGGAGTGGGCACTGAAGCTTTCTTT; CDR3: CASSARQGVGTEAFF
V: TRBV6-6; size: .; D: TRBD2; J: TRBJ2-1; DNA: TGTGCCAGCAGTCCTCTAGCGGGGCAGGTCTATGAGCAGTTCTTC; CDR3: CASSPLAGQVYEQFF
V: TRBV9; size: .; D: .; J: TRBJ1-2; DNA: TGTGCCAGCAGCGTAGAGGCGGGCGCTAACTATGGCTACACCTTC; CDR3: CASSVEAGANYGYTF
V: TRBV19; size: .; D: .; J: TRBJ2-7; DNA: TGTGCCAGTAGTACTGGACTACTCTACGAGCAGTACTTC; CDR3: CASSTGLLYEQYF
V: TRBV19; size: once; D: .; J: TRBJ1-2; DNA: TGTGCCAGTAGTACCCAGGGGACCGGGGTTTATGGCTACACCTTC; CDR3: CASSTQGTGVYGYTF
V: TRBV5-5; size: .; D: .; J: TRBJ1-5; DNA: TGTGCCAGCAGCTTGGCCGGTGTTTTGCATCAGCCCCAGCATTTT; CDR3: CASSLAGVLHQPQHF
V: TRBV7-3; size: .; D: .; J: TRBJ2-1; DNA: TGTGCCAGCAGCTCAGAGGCGGGGGCCTTCAATGAGCAGTTCTTC; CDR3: CASSSEAGAFNEQFF
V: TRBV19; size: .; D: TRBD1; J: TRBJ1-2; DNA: TGTGCCAGTAGCCGACAGGGAAGCATAGGCTATGGCTACACCTTC; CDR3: CASSRQGSIGYGYTF
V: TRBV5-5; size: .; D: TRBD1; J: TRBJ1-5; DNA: TGTGCCAGCAGTGCCGGACAGGGAACGGGATATCATCAGCCCCAGCATTTT; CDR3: CASSAGQGTGYHQPQHF
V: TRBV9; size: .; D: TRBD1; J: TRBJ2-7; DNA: TGTGCCAGCAGCCTCCAACAGGGGGGAGAGCAGTACTTC; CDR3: CASSLQQGGEQYF
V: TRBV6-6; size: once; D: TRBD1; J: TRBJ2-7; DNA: TGTGCCAGCAGTCCTCGTCCTTACAGGGGGCGCAACTACGAGCAGTACTTC; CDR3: CASSPRPYRGRNYEQYF
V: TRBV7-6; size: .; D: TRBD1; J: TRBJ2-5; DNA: TGTGCCAGCAGCTTAGGGACAGGGGGTAAAGAGACCCAGTACTTC; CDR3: CASSLGTGGKETQYF
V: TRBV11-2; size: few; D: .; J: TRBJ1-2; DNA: TGTGCCAGCAGCTTAGCCGGGGAGGGGACCTATGGCTACACCTTC; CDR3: CASSLAGEGTYGYTF
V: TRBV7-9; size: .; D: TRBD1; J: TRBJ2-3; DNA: TGTGCCAGCAGCTTCACTGACAGGGCGGGCACAGATACGCAGTATTTT; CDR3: CASSFTDRAGTDTQYF
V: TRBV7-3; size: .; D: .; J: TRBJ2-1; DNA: TGTGCCAGCAGCTTAACCCCTGTCGGTGAGCAGTTCTTC; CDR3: CASSLTPVGEQFF
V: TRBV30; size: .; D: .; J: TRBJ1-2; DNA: TGTGCCTGGAGTCTAGGAGCCAACTATGGCTACACCTTC; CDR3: CAWSLGANYGYTF
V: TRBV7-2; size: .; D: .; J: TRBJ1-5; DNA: TGTGCCAGCAGCTTAGATGGAGGGTCCCAGCCCCAGCATTTT; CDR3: CASSLDGGSQPQHF
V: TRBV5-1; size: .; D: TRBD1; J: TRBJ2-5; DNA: TGCGCCAGCAGCTTGGAGGTGGGGCAGGGGGAACAAGAGACCCAGTACTTC; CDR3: CASSLEVGQGEQETQYF
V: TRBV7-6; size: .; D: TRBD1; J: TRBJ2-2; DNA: TGTGCCAGCACGCTAGGGACAGGAAACACCGGGGAGCTGTTTTTT; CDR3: CASTLGTGNTGELFF
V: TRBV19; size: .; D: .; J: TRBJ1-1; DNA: TGTGCCAGTAGTATAGCCCCAGCGTTTGAGGCTGAAGCTTTCTTT; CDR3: CASSIAPAFEAEAFF
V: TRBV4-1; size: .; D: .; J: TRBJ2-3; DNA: TGCGCCAGCAGCCCAGGCAGGGTTGCCACAGATACGCAGTATTTT; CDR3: CASSPGRVATDTQYF
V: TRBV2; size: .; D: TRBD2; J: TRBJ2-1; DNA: TGTGCCAGCAGTTTACTAGCGGGGGGTTACAATGAGCAGTTCTTC; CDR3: CASSLLAGGYNEQFF
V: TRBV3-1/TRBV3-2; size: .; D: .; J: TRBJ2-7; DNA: TGTGCCAGCAGCCAAACGGGTGAGCAGTACTTC; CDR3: CASSQTGEQYF